The clone carrying this TCR beta chain has a count of ten or more. The antigen is unknown. These data originate in a study of T cells in Graves' hyperthyroidism and ophthalmopathy. Broader study findings: Most clonotypes expanded in the thyroid (above 0.001) were also present in blood.

Germline CDR1 ENHRY, CDR2 SYGVKD. Trimming removed 9 bases from V and 1 base from J; junction bases left unmatched: 5. The CDR3 consists of 13 residues. TCR beta CDR3 region amplification was performed from RNA transcripts. HTBI primers were the set used in a first-round RT-PCR of the TCR CDR3. MiXCR, applied by TCRdb to the multiplex PCR reads, yields one record per CDR3 protein. The sample shows approximately 510,000 distinct CDR3 sequences, about 45% of them seen only once. This clonotype was obtained from an adult woman with Graves' disease, either hyperthyroidism or ophthalmopathy (not recorded which). J is TRBJ2-7 and V is TRBV10-3; TRBD2 aligns across 8 bases. Sequenced input: peripheral blood or thyroid tissue (not recorded which). The CDR3 reads CAMGAGASYEQYF. The CDR3 DNA is TGTGCCATGGGAGCGGGAGCGTCCTACGAGCAGTACTTC.